The 27 T cell receptor beta chains below come from one sample, sequenced in a study of technical replicates of blood from a handful of donors. Assay: immunoSEQ multiplex PCR; the TCRdb copy retains only in-frame clones and omits some. Altogether tens of thousands of clones are present, roughly 94% being singletons, with the ten largest covering about 0.26%. Material: T cells isolated from PBMCs. The receptors here all came from a human donor in good health.

V usage is TRBV15 and J usage is TRBJ2-3; 11 positions match TRBD2. Germline V gene sequence: CDR1 LNHNV, CDR2 YYDKDF (reference sequence). The CDR3 has 17 amino acids. The trim removed 5 bases at V and 7 bases at J, leaving 14 bases unmatched. In DNA form, the CDR3 reads TGTGCCACCAGCGCTTCAACAATAGCGGGAGGGAGATATACGCAGTATTTT. Protein sequence: CATSASTIAGGRYTQYF.

V gene TRBV7-9 combines with J gene TRBJ2-5; unclear D gene. The germline V gene encodes CDR1 SEHNR and CDR2 FQNEAQ (reference sequence). V gave up 2 bases and J gave up 2 bases, with 3 bases separating them. The CDR3 consists of 12 residues. The CDR3 DNA sequence: TGTGCCAGCAGCTTAACACAAGAGACCCAGTACTTC. Translating gives CASSLTQETQYF.

V usage is TRBV7-9 and J usage is TRBJ2-5, with TRBD2 identical over 7 bases. The CDR3 has 15 residues. J was trimmed by 1 base and V by 2 bases; bases with no gene match: 4. Germline CDR1 is SEHNR and CDR2 is FQNEAQ (reference sequence). CDR3 DNA sequence: TGTGCCAGCAGCTTATCCCCTAGCGGCCAAGAGACCCAGTACTTC. It is translated as CASSLSPSGQETQYF.

J is TRBJ1-2 and V is TRBV6-6; 8 positions match TRBD1. The germline V gene encodes CDR1 MNHNY and CDR2 SVGAGI (reference sequence). This CDR3 spans 13 amino acids. After removal of 6 bases from V and 4 bases from J, the junction contained 4 bases not matched to a gene. CDR3 protein: CASSDDRGYGYTF. The CDR3, as DNA: TGTGCCAGCAGCGATGACAGGGGCTATGGCTACACCTTC.

This clone showed up just a few times. This chain uses TRBV10-3 with TRBJ1-1; the D is unclear. This CDR3 contains 15 residues. The germline V and J ends were trimmed by 6 bases and 2 bases, with 16 bases remaining between them. The germline V gene has CDR1 ENHRY and CDR2 SYGVKD. This CDR3 reads CAIRYTDRGNTEAFF. The CDR3 DNA reads as TGTGCCATCAGGTATACAGACCGGGGTAACACTGAAGCTTTCTTT.

The V gene is TRBV27, the J gene TRBJ2-7, with D possibly matching TRBD1 (5 bases). V was trimmed by 2 bases and J by 2 bases, leaving 19 bases between them. Per the germline V gene, CDR1 is MNHEY and CDR2 is SMNVEV (reference sequence). The CDR3 totals 17 residues. The CDR3 reads CASSLGWGKAGTYEQYF. CDR3 coding DNA: TGTGCCAGCAGTTTAGGGTGGGGAAAGGCAGGGACCTACGAGCAGTACTTC.

CDR3 in DNA: TGTGCCAGCAGTTACTGGCAGAACTATGGCTACACCTTC. Amino acid sequence: CASSYWQNYGYTF. J is TRBJ1-2 and V is TRBV6-5; D call uncertain. The germline V gene encodes CDR1 MNHEY and CDR2 SVGAGI. Trimming took 1 base from V and 2 from J, leaving 5 bases between them. The CDR3 is made up of 13 amino acids.

V gene TRBV28 combines with J gene TRBJ1-2; tentative D call: TRBD1 (5 bases). Trimming removed 3 bases at V and 7 bases at J, with 24 bases between. Germline CDR1 MDHEN, CDR2 SYDVKM. This CDR3 region has 17 residues. The CDR3 here is CASSFQGGADVLFGYTF. The CDR3 nucleotides read TGTGCCAGCAGTTTTCAGGGAGGGGCTGATGTTCTGTTTGGCTACACCTTC.

This chain links TRBV2 with TRBJ1-5; 10 bases match TRBD1. V was pared by 6 bases and J by 3 bases, with 14 bases of the junction left unmatched. The germline V gene has CDR1 SNHLY and CDR2 FYNNEI. This CDR3 has 18 amino acids. The CDR3 spells CASRGDRGVEKNNQPQHF. CDR3 nucleotides: TGTGCCAGCAGGGGGGACAGGGGAGTAGAAAAGAACAATCAGCCCCAGCATTTT.

The gene calls are TRBV7-9 and TRBJ2-1, with D perhaps matching TRBD2 (5 bases). Germline CDR1 and CDR2: SEHNR and FQNEAQ (reference sequence). Trimming removed 3 bases from V and 0 bases from J, with 15 bases in between. The CDR3 consists of 17 residues. Written as DNA, the CDR3 is TGTGCCAGCAGCTTCGGCCCAAGAGGGAGCTCCTACAATGAGCAGTTCTTC. Its translation is CASSFGPRGSSYNEQFF.

The V call is TRBV5-1, the J call TRBJ2-1, with D perhaps TRBD2 (6 bases). The CDR3 has 14 residues. In germline, CDR1 is SGHRS, CDR2 YFSETQ. Trimming removed 0 bases from V and 7 bases from J, with 11 bases in between. CDR3 in DNA: TGCGCCAGCAGCTTGGAGGGTGGGGGGAATGAGCAGTTCTTC. Its translation is CASSLEGGGNEQFF.

The chain uses TRBV6-4 and TRBJ2-5, with D tentatively TRBD1 (5 bases). V was pared by 9 bases and J by 2 bases, with 22 bases between. The germline CDR1 and CDR2 sequences are MRHNA and SNTAGT. The CDR3 sequence is 16 residues long. This CDR3 is CASPPTEQTVQETQYF. The CDR3 coding sequence is TGTGCCAGTCCTCCAACAGAGCAGACAGTTCAAGAGACCCAGTACTTC.

The chain is built from TRBV28 and TRBJ2-7; 7 nucleotides agree with TRBD1. The CDR3 totals 15 residues. The germline V gene encodes CDR1 MDHEN and CDR2 SYDVKM. Trimming cost V 5 bases and J 2 bases; bases outside gene matches: 9. CDR3 DNA: TGTGCCAGCAGTCAGCCGACAGGGCCCACCTACGAGCAGTACTTC. This sequence encodes CASSQPTGPTYEQYF.

The gene calls are TRBV6-1 and TRBJ2-3, with 7 positions matching TRBD2. With V trimmed by 0 bases and J by 6 bases, 6 bases remained unmatched. CDR1 and CDR2 (germline): MNHNS, SASEGT. The CDR3 sequence is 15 residues long. Here the CDR3 reads CASSEAAAGRDTQYF. Here the CDR3 DNA reads TGTGCCAGCAGTGAAGCGGCGGCCGGGAGGGATACGCAGTATTTT.

The chain couples TRBV30 to TRBJ2-3; the D gene is possibly TRBD2 (5 bases). The CDR3 spans 15 residues. V was cut by 0 bases and J by 4 bases, with 14 bases left in between. CDR1 and CDR2 from the germline V gene are GTSNPN and SVGIG (reference sequence). CDR3 bases: TGTGCCTGGAGTGTAGGACTGCTCACCTCAGATACGCAGTATTTT. It translates to CAWSVGLLTSDTQYF.

The chain joins TRBV5-4 to TRBJ2-1; 16 bases are a match to TRBD2. V was pared by 4 bases and J by 0 bases, with 4 bases of the junction left unmatched. The germline V gene has CDR1 SGHNT and CDR2 YYREEE (reference sequence). This CDR3 comprises 18 residues. This CDR3 reads CASSGGLAGGDSYNEQFF. CDR3 DNA: TGTGCCAGCAGCGGGGGACTAGCGGGAGGGGACTCCTACAATGAGCAGTTCTTC.

The rearrangement links TRBV2 to TRBJ2-4, with D possibly being TRBD2 (6 bases). This CDR3 spans 17 amino acids. Germline-derived CDR1 and CDR2 are SNHLY and FYNNEI. Trimming removed 4 bases at V and 2 bases at J, with 18 bases between. The CDR3 region is CASSGLGGSTTKNIQYF. CDR3 bases: TGTGCCAGCAGTGGGTTGGGAGGTAGCACGACCAAAAACATTCAGTACTTC.

The J gene is TRBJ2-3, the V gene TRBV11-2; D gene uncertain. CDR1 and CDR2 (germline): SGHAT, FQNNGV. This CDR3 has 17 residues. Trimming took off 1 base at V and 4 bases at J, with 18 bases between the two ends. For the CDR3, the DNA is TGTGCCAGCAGCTTAGCAGGTCGACGATCCCGCCCAGATACGCAGTATTTT. Its protein product is CASSLAGRRSRPDTQYF.

The chain carries TRBV7-9 and TRBJ2-3; 9 bases match TRBD1. The V gene's germline CDR1 is SEHNR and CDR2 FQNEAQ (reference sequence). V shed 0 bases and J 5 bases; nucleotides not matched to a gene: 6. CDR3 length: 16 amino acids. The CDR3 coding sequence is TGTGCCAGCAGCTTAGCGCCTGGACAGGGGCAAGATACGCAGTATTTT. Residues: CASSLAPGQGQDTQYF.

The chain carries TRBV9 and TRBJ2-1; the match to TRBD2 covers 7 bases. CDR3 length equals 15 residues. Germline assignment: CDR1 SGDLS and CDR2 YYNGEE. After removal of 0 bases from V and 9 bases from J, the junction contained 9 bases not matched to a gene. CDR3 sequence: CASSVVSGEGREQFF. CDR3 nucleotides: TGTGCCAGCAGCGTAGTTTCGGGGGAGGGCCGTGAGCAGTTCTTC.

The chain couples TRBV6-5 to TRBJ1-2, with a possible D match to TRBD1 (6 bases). Germline V gene data show CDR1 as MNHEY and CDR2 as SVGAGI. This CDR3 has 15 residues. Deletions cut 6 bases from V and 7 bases from J, with 21 bases between. CDR3 bases: TGTGCCAGCAGACCCCAGGGACAAGCCGATTTTGGCTACACCTTC. Residues: CASRPQGQADFGYTF.

V usage is TRBV27 and J usage is TRBJ2-2, with TRBD2 identical over 11 bases. The J segment lost 5 bases and the V segment lost 3 bases, leaving 8 bases of the junction unmatched. CDR1 MNHEY and CDR2 SMNVEV come from the germline V gene (reference sequence). CDR3 length: 17 amino acids. The CDR3 DNA reads as TGTGCCAGCAGTTTTACCGTTAGCGGGAGGGGGACCGGGGAGCTGTTTTTT. Its protein product is CASSFTVSGRGTGELFF.

The chain uses TRBV30 and TRBJ1-2; no clear D. The V end was cut by 2 bases, the J end by 6 bases, with 13 bases between. CDR3 size: 13 residues. The germline V gene has CDR1 GTSNPN and CDR2 SVGIG (reference sequence). CDR3 DNA: TGTGCCTGGAGTCGCCCCGGGGAGAATGGCTACACCTTC. Translation: CAWSRPGENGYTF.

This clone was seen just once. This rearrangement joins TRBV11-2 to TRBJ1-1; 7 nucleotides align to TRBD1. CDR3 length equals 18 residues. The J segment lost 5 bases and the V segment lost 3 bases, leaving 18 bases of the junction unmatched. CDR1 is SGHAT, CDR2 FQNNGV, per germline. The CDR3 sequence: CASSLRAPWQGDRTEAFF. For the CDR3, the DNA is TGTGCCAGCAGCTTGAGGGCTCCATGGCAGGGGGATAGGACTGAAGCTTTCTTT.

The gene calls are TRBV7-9 and TRBJ2-7, with a tentative D call TRBD2 (6 bases). CDR3 size: 15 residues. V was cut by 3 bases and J by 2 bases, with 14 bases left in between. Per germline, CDR1 SEHNR and CDR2 FQNEAQ (reference sequence). The CDR3 region is CASSLGGGGTYEQYF. CDR3 DNA sequence: TGTGCCAGCAGCTTGGGGGGAGGTGGGACCTACGAGCAGTACTTC.

The chain uses TRBV6-5 and TRBJ1-1; D uncertain. The CDR3 runs to 13 residues. CDR1 and CDR2 (germline): MNHEY, SVGAGI. The V end was cut by 3 bases, the J end by 1 base, with 6 bases between. For the CDR3, the DNA is TGTGCCAGCAGTTATGGCCCGAACACTGAAGCTTTCTTT. It is translated as CASSYGPNTEAFF.

The CDR3 sequence: CASSFLLAGAYEQYF. The CDR3 DNA follows: TGTGCCAGCAGTTTTCTACTAGCGGGAGCGTACGAGCAGTACTTC. V is TRBV6-6 and J is TRBJ2-7; TRBD2 matches at 11 bases. V trimming: 4 bases; J trimming: 4 bases; junction bases outside the gene matches: 6. Germline V gene lookup returns CDR1 MNHNY and CDR2 SVGAGI (reference sequence). The CDR3 extends over 15 amino acids.